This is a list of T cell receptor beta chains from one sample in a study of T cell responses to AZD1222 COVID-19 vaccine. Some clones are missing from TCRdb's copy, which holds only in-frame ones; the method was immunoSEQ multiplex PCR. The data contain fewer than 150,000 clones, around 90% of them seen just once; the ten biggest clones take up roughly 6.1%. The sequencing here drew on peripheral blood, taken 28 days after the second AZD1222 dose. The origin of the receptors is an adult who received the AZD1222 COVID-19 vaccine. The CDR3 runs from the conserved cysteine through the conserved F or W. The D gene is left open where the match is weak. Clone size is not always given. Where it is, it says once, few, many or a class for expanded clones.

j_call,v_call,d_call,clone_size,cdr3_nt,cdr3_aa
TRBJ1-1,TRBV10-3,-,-,TGTGCCATCGGGGAGAGAGTGAACACTGAAGCTTTCTTT,CAIGERVNTEAFF
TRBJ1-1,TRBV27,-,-,TGTGCCAGCAGTTACACCGTAGGGTTCACTGAAGCTTTCTTT,CASSYTVGFTEAFF
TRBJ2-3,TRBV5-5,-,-,TGTGCCAGCAGCTTGGGACGGGGGACAGATACGCAGTATTTT,CASSLGRGTDTQYF
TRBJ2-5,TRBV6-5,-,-,TGTGCCAGCAATGCCCGCGGAGAGACCCAGTACTTC,CASNARGETQYF
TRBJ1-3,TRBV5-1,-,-,TGCGCCAGCAGCATGGGGGACGGTGGAAACACCATATATTTT,CASSMGDGGNTIYF
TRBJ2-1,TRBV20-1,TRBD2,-,TGCAGTGCGAGTACCGGGACTAGCGGGGCGGACAATGAGCAGTTCTTC,CSASTGTSGADNEQFF
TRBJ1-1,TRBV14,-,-,TGTGCCAGCAGCCAAGAATGGGTCGGGGCTGAAGCTTTCTTT,CASSQEWVGAEAFF
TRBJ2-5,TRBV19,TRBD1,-,TGTGCCAGTGAGGACAGGTTCCAAGAGACCCAGTACTTC,CASEDRFQETQYF
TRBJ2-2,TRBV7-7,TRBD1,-,TGTGCTAGCAACAGCTTAGCTTCGGGACAGAGCCGGTATCGCAATAACGGGGAGCTGTTTTTT,CASNSLASGQSRYRNNGELFF
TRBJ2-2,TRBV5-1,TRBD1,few,TGCGCCAGCAGCTTTGTTGGGACAGCCAACACCGGGGAGCTGTTTTTT,CASSFVGTANTGELFF
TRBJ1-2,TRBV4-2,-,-,TGTGCCAGCAGCCAAGAACTTCTTTCTCAGAGCTACACCTTC,CASSQELLSQSYTF
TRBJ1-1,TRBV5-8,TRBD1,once,TGTGCCAGCAGCATCCCCGGGACAGGGTACACTGAAGCTTTCTTT,CASSIPGTGYTEAFF
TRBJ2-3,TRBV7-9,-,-,TGTGCCAGCAGCCCCAGGGAGGGGGGCACAGATACGCAGTATTTT,CASSPREGGTDTQYF
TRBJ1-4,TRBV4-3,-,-,TGCGCCAGCAGCCTCGAAGCGGTGCCAGAAGGTGAAAAACTGTTTTTT,CASSLEAVPEGEKLFF
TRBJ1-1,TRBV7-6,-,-,TGTGCCAGCAGCTTAAGGCCAGGGAACACTGAAGCTTTCTTT,CASSLRPGNTEAFF
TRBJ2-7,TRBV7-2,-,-,TGTGCCAGCAGCCCCGTGGAGGGACCCTACGAGCAGTACTTC,CASSPVEGPYEQYF
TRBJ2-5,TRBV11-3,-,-,TGTGCCAGCAGCTCCGGATCGGAGACCCAGTACTTC,CASSSGSETQYF
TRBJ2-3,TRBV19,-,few,TGTGCCAGTAGTCGAACAGATACGCAGTATTTT,CASSRTDTQYF
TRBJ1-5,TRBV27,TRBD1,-,TGTGCCAGCAGTTCCCGGACAGGGGCCGCTGACAATCAGCCCCAGCATTTT,CASSSRTGAADNQPQHF
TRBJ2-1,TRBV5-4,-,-,TGTGCCAGCAGCTTGGTTAGCGGAAACAATGAGCAGTTCTTC,CASSLVSGNNEQFF
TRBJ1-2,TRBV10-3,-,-,TGTGCCACCACGGGGAGCAGGGAGCAGGGTGGTGGCTACACCTTC,CATTGSREQGGGYTF
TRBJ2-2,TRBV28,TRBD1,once,TGTGCCAGCAGGTTAACAGGGGGCACCGGGGAGCTGTTTTTT,CASRLTGGTGELFF
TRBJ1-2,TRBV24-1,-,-,TGTGCCACCAGTGATTCCTTGGGGGTCTATGGCTACACCTTC,CATSDSLGVYGYTF
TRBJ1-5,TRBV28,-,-,TGTGCCAGCGTGAGGTGGAGCAATCAGCCCCAGCATTTT,CASVRWSNQPQHF
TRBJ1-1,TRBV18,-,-,TGTGCCAGCTCACCTCCGACAGGTAGCCTCTTCACTGAAGCTTTCTTT,CASSPPTGSLFTEAFF
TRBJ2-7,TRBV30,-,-,TGTGCCTGGAGTGTCGAGCCGCTTGATCTCTCCTACGAGCAGTACTTC,CAWSVEPLDLSYEQYF
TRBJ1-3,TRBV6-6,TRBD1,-,TGTGCCAGCAGTTTCCCGGGACAGACTACTGGAAACACCATATATTTT,CASSFPGQTTGNTIYF
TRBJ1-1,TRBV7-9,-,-,TGTGCCAGCACCCCGGCGGGTTCAGGGAAGAGCACTGAAGCTTTCTTT,CASTPAGSGKSTEAFF